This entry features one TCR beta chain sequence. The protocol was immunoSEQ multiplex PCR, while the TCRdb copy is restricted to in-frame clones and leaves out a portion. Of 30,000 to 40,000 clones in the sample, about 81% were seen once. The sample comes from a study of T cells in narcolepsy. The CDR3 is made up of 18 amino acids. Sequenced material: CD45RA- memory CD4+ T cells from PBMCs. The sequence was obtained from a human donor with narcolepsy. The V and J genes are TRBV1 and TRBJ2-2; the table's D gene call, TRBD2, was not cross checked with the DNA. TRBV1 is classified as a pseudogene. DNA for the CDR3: TGCACCAGCAGCGAAAGGACGAGCGGGGGGCCCCACACCGGGGAGCTGTTTTTT. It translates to CTSSERTSGGPHTGELFF.